The rows below give T cell receptor beta chains drawn from one sample of a study of T cells after yellow fever vaccination. Using its own MiXCR run on the 5' RACE reads, TCRdb lists one record per CDR3 protein. The sample records around 610,000 distinct CDR3 sequences, less than 15% being singletons. The sample consisted of PBMCs, taken on the day of the yellow fever booster vaccination. The receptors shown here come from a young man who received the YFV17D yellow fever vaccine. Each CDR3 is given with its conserved first and last residue. D genes are given only for firm matches. Clone size is stated in some rows and not others, as once, few, many or a class when expanded.

abundance | j_gene | v_gene | d_gene | CDR3aa | CDR3nt
few | TRBJ2-6 | TRBV7-9 | NA | CASSFGAGGANVLTF | TGTGCCAGCAGCTTCGGGGCAGGAGGGGCCAACGTCCTGACTTTC
few | TRBJ2-3 | TRBV9 | TRBD2 | CASSVANSGRSTTPQYF | TGTGCCAGCAGCGTAGCCAACAGCGGGAGGTCCACAACTCCGCAGTATTTT
NA | TRBJ2-7 | TRBV7-6 | NA | CASSLATRGLDEQYF | TGTGCCAGCAGCTTAGCGACTAGGGGTTTGGACGAGCAGTACTTC
NA | TRBJ2-7 | TRBV2 | NA | CASRETGEQYF | TGTGCCAGCAGGGAGACGGGAGAGCAGTACTTC
few | TRBJ2-1 | TRBV24-1 | TRBD2 | CATSEGSGGYNEQFF | TGTGCCACCAGTGAAGGCAGCGGGGGGTACAATGAGCAGTTCTTC
NA | TRBJ2-7 | TRBV5-1 | NA | CASSLNGRSSYEQYF | TGCGCCAGCAGCTTAAACGGGAGATCCTCCTACGAGCAGTACTTC
many | TRBJ2-3 | TRBV12-3/TRBV12-4 | NA | CASGGTNTDTQYF | TGTGCCAGCGGCGGAACCAACACAGATACGCAGTATTTT
few | TRBJ2-2 | TRBV7-6 | NA | CATQWATNTGELFF | TGTGCCACCCAGTGGGCAACGAACACCGGGGAGCTGTTTTTT
NA | TRBJ2-1 | TRBV6-1 | TRBD2 | CASSPLAGVSYNEQFF | TGTGCCAGCAGTCCTCTAGCGGGAGTTTCCTACAATGAGCAGTTCTTC
few | TRBJ2-1 | TRBV15 | NA | CATRDEYNEQFF | TGTGCCACCAGGGACGAATACAATGAGCAGTTCTTC
NA | TRBJ2-7 | TRBV5-1 | NA | CASSLWDATDYEQYF | TGCGCCAGCAGCTTGTGGGACGCGACTGACTACGAGCAGTACTTC
NA | TRBJ2-7 | TRBV5-1 | TRBD2 | CASSWTSGSSYEQYF | TGCGCCAGCAGTTGGACTAGCGGGAGCTCCTACGAGCAGTACTTC
few | TRBJ1-1 | TRBV7-9 | NA | CASSLDRTEAFF | TGTGCCAGCAGCTTAGATCGGACAGAAGCTTTCTTT
few | TRBJ2-3 | TRBV20-1 | NA | CSAFLASTDTQYF | TGCAGTGCTTTTCTGGCTAGCACAGATACGCAGTATTTT
NA | TRBJ2-7 | TRBV6-4 | NA | CASSAQTPGHYYEQYF | TGTGCCAGCAGTGCGCAGACCCCGGGACATTACTACGAGCAGTACTTC
NA | TRBJ2-7 | TRBV12-3/TRBV12-4 | NA | CASCREFSYEQYF | TGTGCCAGCTGCCGGGAGTTTTCCTACGAGCAGTACTTC
NA | TRBJ1-1 | TRBV9 | NA | CASSVVGDWTEAFF | TGTGCCAGCAGCGTAGTCGGGGATTGGACTGAAGCTTTCTTT
few | TRBJ2-5 | TRBV5-3 | NA | CARSPSGQETQYF | TGTGCCAGAAGCCCCTCCGGCCAAGAGACCCAGTACTTC
few | TRBJ2-7 | TRBV30 | TRBD1 | CAWARQGSYEQYF | TGTGCCTGGGCGAGACAGGGATCCTACGAGCAGTACTTC
NA | TRBJ2-3 | TRBV7-2 | NA | CASSLPTDLSTDTQYF | TGTGCCAGCAGCCTGCCGACGGACCTAAGCACAGATACGCAGTATTTT
few | TRBJ2-3 | TRBV4-3 | TRBD2 | CASSQATSPDFTDTQYF | TGCGCCAGCAGCCAAGCGACTAGCCCCGATTTCACAGATACGCAGTATTTT
few | TRBJ2-1 | TRBV5-1 | NA | CASFLGVSSYNEQFF | TGCGCCAGCTTTCTAGGGGTCAGCAGCTACAATGAGCAGTTCTTC
many | TRBJ2-1 | TRBV25-1 | TRBD2 | CASSGGTSRVNNEQFF | TGTGCCAGCAGTGGAGGGACTAGCCGGGTCAACAATGAGCAGTTCTTC
many | TRBJ2-1 | TRBV5-1 | NA | CASSSPASNEQFF | TGCGCCAGCAGCTCCCCGGCTTCGAATGAGCAGTTCTTC
NA | TRBJ2-7 | TRBV27 | NA | CASAVGPYEQYF | TGTGCCAGCGCTGTGGGCCCCTACGAGCAGTACTTC
many | TRBJ2-7 | TRBV29-1 | NA | CSVVVGVVEQYF | TGCAGCGTTGTTGTTGGGGTGGTGGAGCAGTACTTC
NA | TRBJ1-2 | TRBV6-5 | TRBD1 | CASSYSQDRGYDGYTF | TGTGCCAGCAGTTACTCTCAGGACAGGGGGTACGATGGCTACACCTTC
NA | TRBJ1-5 | TRBV20-1 | TRBD1 | CSGTGSNQPQHF | TGCAGTGGGACAGGGAGCAATCAGCCCCAGCATTTT
few | TRBJ2-1 | TRBV7-6 | TRBD2 | CASSPGLVITYNEQFF | TGTGCCAGCAGCCCGGGACTAGTAATAACCTACAATGAGCAGTTCTTC
many | TRBJ1-6 | TRBV7-9 | NA | CASSLDSNSPLHF | TGTGCCAGCAGCTTGGACAGTAATTCACCCCTCCACTTT
NA | TRBJ2-5 | TRBV28 | NA | CASSLPGSGAQYF | TGTGCCAGCAGTTTGCCAGGGTCCGGGGCCCAGTACTTC
NA | TRBJ2-7 | TRBV25-1 | NA | CASTGWSANYEQYF | TGTGCCAGCACTGGGTGGTCGGCCAACTACGAGCAGTACTTC
NA | TRBJ2-1 | TRBV30 | TRBD2 | CAWSVFSAGGLYNEQFF | TGTGCCTGGAGTGTCTTTTCGGCGGGAGGACTCTACAATGAGCAGTTCTTC
NA | TRBJ2-1 | TRBV20-1 | NA | CSAHRNNEQFF | TGCAGTGCTCATCGCAACAATGAGCAGTTCTTC
few | TRBJ2-3 | TRBV20-1 | NA | CSASLSRGTDTQYF | TGCAGTGCTAGTCTCTCTCGAGGCACAGATACGCAGTATTTT
few | TRBJ2-7 | TRBV29-1 | NA | CSVAQGSSYEQYF | TGCAGCGTTGCCCAGGGTAGCTCCTACGAGCAGTACTTC
few | TRBJ2-3 | TRBV9 | NA | CASSVVPITTDTQYF | TGTGCCAGCAGCGTAGTACCTATTACCACAGATACGCAGTATTTT
NA | TRBJ1-5 | TRBV10-1 | TRBD1 | CASSPGQGSSNQPQHF | TGCGCCAGCAGTCCGGGACAGGGGAGCAGCAATCAGCCCCAGCATTTT
many | TRBJ1-6 | TRBV12-3/TRBV12-4 | NA | CASSLGLGGMDSPLHF | TGTGCCAGCAGTTTAGGTTTGGGAGGGATGGATTCACCCCTCCACTTT
NA | TRBJ1-2 | TRBV7-9 | TRBD1 | CASSTRQGMVGYTF | TGTGCCAGCAGCACCCGACAGGGGATGGTCGGCTACACCTTC
NA | TRBJ2-7 | TRBV20-1 | NA | CSASTATYEQYF | TGCAGTGCTAGTACCGCCACCTACGAGCAGTACTTC
NA | TRBJ1-1 | TRBV5-1 | TRBD1 | CASSLAGPGGRTEAFF | TGCGCCAGCAGCTTGGCGGGCCCAGGGGGCAGGACTGAAGCTTTCTTT
NA | TRBJ1-2 | TRBV5-1 | TRBD1 | CASSPGTGEIGYTF | TGCGCCAGCAGCCCCGGGACAGGGGAAATAGGCTACACCTTC
few | TRBJ2-7 | TRBV6-1 | NA | CASSIGRAGYEQYF | TGTGCCAGCTCAATCGGGCGGGCGGGCTACGAGCAGTACTTC
few | TRBJ1-2 | TRBV29-1 | NA | CSVTLAGKADGYTF | TGCAGCGTTACCCTGGCGGGGAAGGCCGATGGCTACACCTTC
NA | TRBJ2-5 | TRBV18 | NA | CASSPPSGWETQYF | TGTGCCAGCTCACCACCGTCGGGTTGGGAGACCCAGTACTTC
NA | TRBJ2-2 | TRBV23-1 | NA | CASSQSYGKGELFF | TGCGCCAGCAGTCAATCGTACGGGAAAGGGGAGCTGTTTTTT
few | TRBJ2-7 | TRBV20-1 | NA | CSAGVTYEQYF | TGCAGTGCTGGGGTTACCTACGAGCAGTACTTC
NA | TRBJ1-6 | TRBV7-9 | NA | CASTPLFARNSPLHF | TGTGCCAGCACCCCGTTGTTTGCGAGGAATTCACCCCTCCACTTT
many | TRBJ2-7 | TRBV12-3/TRBV12-4 | NA | CASSLLSGGRLEQYF | TGTGCCAGCAGTTTATTAAGTGGTGGGCGGCTCGAGCAGTACTTC
NA | TRBJ2-6 | TRBV3-1 | NA | CASSLQDNVLTF | TGTGCCAGCAGCCTACAGGACAACGTCCTGACTTTC
few | TRBJ2-1 | TRBV11-2 | NA | CASSLARLSNEQFF | TGTGCCAGCAGCTTAGCTCGCTTGAGCAATGAGCAGTTCTTC
NA | TRBJ2-1 | TRBV6-2/TRBV6-3 | NA | CASTLLRGASYNEQFF | TGTGCCAGCACCCTCCTCAGGGGCGCGTCCTACAATGAGCAGTTCTTC
once | TRBJ1-2 | TRBV13 | NA | CASSQSPPHNGYTF | TGTGCCAGCAGCCAGAGCCCCCCGCATAATGGCTACACCTTC
NA | TRBJ2-3 | TRBV7-2 | TRBD2 | CASSPWLAGDTQYF | TGTGCCAGCAGCCCCTGGCTAGCGGGAGATACGCAGTATTTT